This entry concerns a single T cell receptor (beta chain). Its cognate antigen has yet to be identified. No base quality information exists; no much larger clone differs at one position. These data are taken from a study of OX40 agonist ivuxolimab in advanced cancers. Looking at the study overall: Ivuxolimab was a fully human IgG2 agonistic monoclonal antibody targeting the costimulatory receptor OX40 (CD134). Intravenous ivuxolimab was administered to patients every 2 weeks at six dose levels: 0.01, 0.1, 0.3, 1.5, 3 and 10 mg/kg. Among the approximately 50 dose-escalation patients, around 19 had hepatocellular carcinoma, about 15 melanoma, 9 renal cell carcinoma and 9 head and neck cancer. The dose-escalation cohort was about 86% male with a mean age of about 54 years, ranging from roughly 23 to 90. Prior anti-PD-1, anti-PD-L1 or anti-CTLA-4 therapy was permitted, and 40% of dose-escalation patients had received checkpoint inhibitors. Three dose-escalation patients achieved partial responses, one with hepatocellular carcinoma and two with cutaneous melanoma. The purpose of peripheral TCRbeta sequencing was to test whether ivuxolimab changed TCR sequence diversity and led to clonal T-cell expansion. The monotherapy dose-escalation portion (N of about 57 patients) of the phase I ivuxolimab trial is reported in the paper.

Broader findings and caveats from the paper: Clonal expansion of both CD4+ and CD8+ blood T cells was observed from baseline to week 6 at doses 0.1 to 3.0 mg/kg. In partial responders in the 0.1-3.0 mg/kg groups, normalized peripheral clonal expansion was found to be among the lowest, especially among CD8+ T cells. Low levels of normalized T-cell clonal expansion were also shown by some nonresponding patients. Antigen specificity was not determined for the clonally expanded peripheral T cells. After ivuxolimab, CD8+ T cells had more expanded clones than CD4+ T cells on average.

Genomic DNA was isolated from the sorted cells so that the TCRbeta CDR3 region could be sequenced. TCRbeta CDR3 regions were sequenced using the immunoSEQ Assay. TCRdb mirrors the immuneACCESS table, restricted to in-frame sequences. Some clones are absent from its copies; in checked studies, under half trace to an unresolved V gene, and the reason for the others is unknown. This sample gives about 50,000 clones in total; roughly nine tenths of them show up just once. Approximately 0.8% of the sample lies in the top ten. Patients with autoimmune disease history or receiving systemic immunosuppression were excluded from the trial. Peripheral blood for TCR sequencing was collected from all dose cohorts at baseline, on cycle 4 day 1, and on cycle 7 day 1. The samples were taken from a phase I, first-in-human, multicenter, open-label dose-escalation trial of ivuxolimab. Adults with locally advanced or metastatic head and neck squamous cell, hepatocellular, melanoma or renal cell carcinoma were enrolled in the trial. Before TCR sequencing, CD4+ T cells and CD8+ T cells were sorted from peripheral blood as separate populations.

The germline V gene supplies CDR1 KGHSH and CDR2 LQKENI. The CDR3 measures 13 amino acids from cysteine to phenylalanine. The entry retains the CDR3 DNA only, 39 bases that are in frame from base 1. The germline ends are 12 bases apart after V is trimmed by 3 bases and J by 6 bases. The receptor's source is an adult with an advanced solid tumor such as melanoma, head and neck, liver or kidney cancer. Sequences were derived from CD4+ or CD8+ T cells sorted from blood, sampled in a trial of the OX40 agonist ivuxolimab. The rearranged chain carries TRBV18 and TRBJ2-7, with a tentative D call of TRBD1 or TRBD2, each matching 5 bases. Here the CDR3 is given as CASSPRDDREQYF. In nucleotides, the sequence is TGTGCCAGCTCACCCCGGGACGACCGCGAGCAGTACTTC.